This TCR beta chain was profiled in a study of immune evolution from preneoplasia to lung adenocarcinoma. The germline V gene encodes CDR1 SGHTS and CDR2 YDEGEE. J lost 1 base, V lost 4 bases, and 15 bases had no gene match. The CDR3 has 20 residues. Sequencing was performed with immunoSEQ multiplex PCR; in TCRdb, only in-frame clones are kept and a portion is missing. This table has approximately 5,000 clones, roughly 79% appearing once. The J gene is TRBJ2-2, the V gene TRBV5-8, with 11 bases that match TRBD2. Sequenced sample: FFPE adjacent normal lung tissue. The sequence derives from an older donor with lung adenocarcinoma. The CDR3 nucleotides are TGTGCCAGCAGCCCTGAATTGTGGCTAGCGGGAGGATGGAACACCGGGGAGCTGTTTTTT. Its translation is CASSPELWLAGGWNTGELFF.